The clone carrying this T cell receptor beta chain has just a few counts. This specimen comes from a study of cytomegalovirus exposure and HLA in healthy donors. The germline V gene has CDR1 SGHTA and CDR2 FQGTGA. The CDR3 spans 16 residues. V was clipped by 5 bases and J by 7 bases; unmatched bases: 13. PCR used 60 Vbeta primers and 13 Jbeta primers. TCRdb's copy holds only in-frame clones and misses some; the assay was immunoSEQ multiplex PCR. The sample comprises 130,000 to 150,000 clones, about four fifths of which are singletons, and about 5% rests with the top ten. This chain joins TRBV7-3 and TRBJ2-1, with 8 bases identical to TRBD2. The TCR comes from a middle-aged man in good health and CMV-seronegative. The sample consisted of PBMCs. CDR3 nucleotide sequence: TGTGCCAGCAGCGCTACTAGCGGAACAACCGGGAATGAGCAGTTCTTC. Protein product: CASSATSGTTGNEQFF.